Presented here are 27 T cell receptor beta chains from one specimen sequenced in a study of T cells in tuberculosis. Assay: immunoSEQ multiplex PCR; the TCRdb copy retains only in-frame clones and omits some. Here the sample spans 20,000 to 25,000 clones, 97% being singletons. Source material: PBMCs. The receptors originated from a donor between 10 and 29 years old with latent tuberculosis or without tuberculosis infection.

The V gene is TRBV30, the J gene TRBJ1-1; D is perhaps TRBD1 (6 bases). This CDR3 region has 14 residues. V shed 2 bases and J shed 0 bases, with 10 bases lying between them. Germline loops: CDR1 GTSNPN, CDR2 SVGIG (reference sequence). CDR3 amino acids: CAWSLDRVNTEAFF. The DNA of the CDR3 is TGTGCCTGGAGTTTGGACAGAGTGAACACTGAAGCTTTCTTT.

This chain links TRBV4-1 with TRBJ1-1; TRBD1 aligns across 8 bases. The CDR3 totals 16 residues. Per the germline V gene, CDR1 is MGHRA and CDR2 is YSYEKL. V dropped 5 bases and J dropped 5; count of bases not matched to a gene: 13. The CDR3 DNA sequence: TGCGCCAGCAGCGAGCCGCGGGGACAGGCGGGGACTGAAGCTTTCTTT. This translates into CASSEPRGQAGTEAFF.

The V and J genes are TRBV4-3 and TRBJ1-2; D is unclear. V was trimmed by 0 bases and J by 0 bases, leaving 8 bases between them. Per the germline V gene, CDR1 is LGHNA and CDR2 is YSLEER. This CDR3 comprises 15 residues. The CDR3 spells CASSQDTVSNYGYTF. Written as DNA, the CDR3 is TGCGCCAGCAGCCAAGATACAGTCTCTAACTATGGCTACACCTTC.

The sample holds one count of this clone. The chain joins TRBV18 to TRBJ1-1, with TRBD1 matching 7 bases. Germline V gene sequence: CDR1 KGHSH, CDR2 LQKENI. V lost 5 bases to trimming and J lost 5 bases; unmatched junction nucleotides: 11. The CDR3 totals 15 residues. The CDR3 bases are TGTGCCAGCTCAGCACAGGGGCCCCTGGGAACTGAAGCTTTCTTT. This sequence encodes CASSAQGPLGTEAFF.

The chain employs TRBV15 and TRBJ1-3, with TRBD1 identical over 7 bases. V was pared by 4 bases and J by 0 bases, with 6 bases of the junction left unmatched. The germline V gene encodes CDR1 LNHNV and CDR2 YYDKDF (reference sequence). The CDR3 extends over 16 amino acids. The CDR3 DNA reads TGTGCCACCAGCAATCTACAGGGGTCCTCTGGAAACACCATATATTTT. Translating gives CATSNLQGSSGNTIYF.

The chain uses TRBV27 and TRBJ1-2, with TRBD1 as a possible D gene (5 bases). Germline CDR1 and CDR2: MNHEY and SMNVEV (reference sequence). Trimming removed 2 bases from V and 4 bases from J, with 20 bases in between. The CDR3 has 17 residues. CDR3 sequence reads: CASSLEAQGGFAYGYTF. The CDR3 bases are TGTGCCAGCAGTTTAGAGGCCCAGGGAGGATTTGCCTATGGCTACACCTTC.

The chain recombines TRBV6-4 with TRBJ1-2; 8 bases align to TRBD1. The germline V gene encodes CDR1 MRHNA and CDR2 SNTAGT. Trimming at V came to 6 bases and at J to 4 bases, leaving 7 bases not matched to a gene. The CDR3 has 14 residues. This CDR3 is CASSPDRASYGYTF. CDR3 nucleotide sequence: TGTGCCAGCAGCCCGGACAGGGCTTCCTATGGCTACACCTTC.

The rearrangement uses TRBV11-2 and TRBJ2-5; D not resolved. Germline CDR1 is SGHAT and CDR2 is FQNNGV. Trimming pared 1 base from V and 5 bases from J, leaving 11 bases between. The CDR3 spans 14 residues. For the CDR3, the DNA is TGTGCCAGCAGCTTAGGGATCATCGGGGAGACCCAGTACTTC. Residues: CASSLGIIGETQYF. The variable domain in full, with the rest retrieved from reference TRBV11-2 and TRBJ2-5, is EAGVAQSPRYKIIEKRQSVAFWCNPISGHATLYWYQQILGQGPKLLIQFQNNGVVDDSQLPKDRFSAERLKGVDSTLKIQPAKLEDSAVYLCASSLGIIGETQYFGPGTRLLVL.

The rearrangement links TRBV7-2 to TRBJ2-7, with D perhaps TRBD1 (5 bases). The CDR3 loop spans 15 amino acids. Germline-derived CDR1 and CDR2 are SGHTA and FQGNSA. With 5 bases removed from V and 2 bases from J, the gap between germline ends came to 16 bases. This chain's CDR3 is CASSPRRVLTYEQYF. CDR3 nucleotides: TGTGCCAGCAGCCCCCGCAGGGTACTCACCTACGAGCAGTACTTC. Full variable domain (remainder filled in from reference TRBV7-2 and TRBJ2-7): GAGVSQSPSNKVTEKGKDVELRCDPISGHTALYWYRQSLGQGLEFLIYFQGNSAPDKSGLPSDRFSAERTGGSVSTLTIQRTQQEDSAVYLCASSPRRVLTYEQYFGPGTRLTVT.

The V call is TRBV5-6, the J call TRBJ2-7; no definite D call. CDR1 is SGHDT and CDR2 is YYEEEE in the germline V gene. The CDR3 totals 12 residues. Trimming stripped 0 bases from V and 3 bases from J, with 4 bases between. The CDR3: CASSLDNYEQYF. In DNA form, the CDR3 reads TGTGCCAGCAGCTTGGACAACTACGAGCAGTACTTC.

V gene TRBV10-3 combines with J gene TRBJ2-3; 7 nucleotides line up with TRBD2. Germline CDR1 ENHRY, CDR2 SYGVKD. J was trimmed by 4 bases and V by 1 base; bases with no gene match: 8. There are 16 residues in the CDR3. The CDR3 nucleotides read TGTGCCATCAGTGAGTTTCGACTAGCCCGGGCAGATACGCAGTATTTT. Its protein product is CAISEFRLARADTQYF.

V gene TRBV2 combines with J gene TRBJ2-6, with D possibly being TRBD1 (6 bases). Germline-derived CDR1 and CDR2 are SNHLY and FYNNEI. The ends were cut back, 6 bases at V and 0 bases at J, with 6 bases in the middle. The CDR3 has 14 amino acids. CDR3 nucleotide sequence: TGTGCCAGCAGGGACAGCTCTGGGGCCAACGTCCTGACTTTC. This codes for CASRDSSGANVLTF.

This chain uses TRBV9 with TRBJ2-3; D is unresolved. The ends were cut back, 2 bases at V and 4 bases at J, with 8 bases in the middle. The CDR3 is 13 amino acids. The germline V gene has CDR1 SGDLS and CDR2 YYNGEE. The CDR3 DNA sequence: TGTGCCAGCAGCGTTGTATCGGCAGATACGCAGTATTTT. Its translation is CASSVVSADTQYF. Full variable domain (missing parts from reference TRBV9 and TRBJ2-3): DSGVTQTPKHLITATGQRVTLRCSPRSGDLSVYWYQQSLDQGLQFLIQYYNGEERAKGNILERFSAQQFPDLHSELNLSSLELGDSALYFCASSVVSADTQYFGPGTRLTVL.

The chain uses TRBV5-1 and TRBJ1-6; D remains ambiguous. V lost 7 bases and J lost 3, with 11 bases in between. CDR3 size: 14 residues. Germline CDR1 reads SGHRS; CDR2 reads YFSETQ. As DNA, the CDR3 is TGCGCCAGCCGGTCAGGCCACTATAATTCACCCCTCCACTTT. Translation: CASRSGHYNSPLHF. The variable domain in full, with the rest retrieved from reference TRBV5-1 and TRBJ1-6, is KAGVTQTPRYLIKTRGQQVTLSCSPISGHRSVSWYQQTPGQGLQFLFEYFSETQRNKGNFPGRFSGRQFSNSRSEMNVSTLELGDSALYLCASRSGHYNSPLHFGNGTRLTVT.

Here the CDR3 reads CASTSGRYNEQFF. CDR3 coding DNA: TGTGCCAGTACGTCAGGAAGATACAATGAGCAGTTCTTC. V is TRBV19 and J is TRBJ2-1; D gene ambiguous. V lost 7 bases, J lost 4 bases, and 11 bases lay in between. The CDR3 covers 13 residues. Germline V gene lookup returns CDR1 LNHDA and CDR2 SQIVND (reference sequence).

The chain recombines TRBV18 with TRBJ2-7; D call uncertain. This CDR3 region has 14 residues. The ends were cut back, 1 base at V and 1 base at J, with 8 bases in the middle. Germline CDR1 reads KGHSH; CDR2 reads LQKENI. In DNA form, the CDR3 reads TGTGCCAGCTCACCACGCTCGCAGTCCTACGAGCAGTACTTC. Translating it yields CASSPRSQSYEQYF.

CDR3 amino acids: CASSSQGAGGNTIYF. CDR3 in DNA: TGTGCCAGCAGTTCACAGGGGGCGGGTGGAAACACCATATATTTT. The chain employs TRBV27 and TRBJ1-3; 9 bases are shared with TRBD1. Germline V gene data show CDR1 as MNHEY and CDR2 as SMNVEV (reference sequence). The CDR3 totals 15 residues. V was pared by 4 bases and J by 3 bases, with 4 bases of the junction left unmatched.

This chain joins TRBV13 and TRBJ1-2, with D maybe TRBD1 (5 bases). This CDR3 has 11 amino acids. The germline gives CDR1 PRHDT, CDR2 FYEKMQ (reference sequence). Trimming shortened V by 4 bases and J by 6 bases, and 6 bases separated the two germline ends. CDR3 sequence (DNA): TGTGCCAGCAGCTCCAGGGATGGCTACACCTTC. Protein: CASSSRDGYTF.

This clone was seen just once. The gene calls are TRBV5-5 and TRBJ1-1, with D possibly matching TRBD1 (5 bases). V dropped 1 base and J dropped 4 bases, with 20 bases sitting between them. Germline CDR1 reads SGHKS; CDR2 reads YYEKEE (reference sequence). This CDR3 contains 17 residues. CDR3 loop: CASSLNSGGVGSTEAFF. The CDR3 DNA reads TGTGCCAGCAGCTTGAATAGCGGAGGGGTTGGAAGCACTGAAGCTTTCTTT.

The table lists this clone with a few counts. CDR3 DNA: TGTGCCACCAGCAGAGATCCTTTCGGGGTTGAAGCTTTCTTT. The encoded protein is CATSRDPFGVEAFF. The chain has TRBV15 and TRBJ1-1; D remains ambiguous. The length of the CDR3 is 14 residues. CDR1 and CDR2 from the germline V gene are LNHNV and YYDKDF (reference sequence). Deletions cut 0 bases from V and 7 bases from J, with 12 bases between.

The chain carries TRBV2 and TRBJ1-1; 7 bases map to TRBD1. This CDR3 has 12 amino acids. The V segment lost 9 bases and the J segment 5 bases; nucleotides outside the gene matches: 6. Germline V gene sequence: CDR1 SNHLY, CDR2 FYNNEI. Written as DNA, the CDR3 is TGTGCCAGTACTACAGGGGTGACTGAAGCTTTCTTT. This gives the protein CASTTGVTEAFF.

The rearrangement joins TRBV4-1 to TRBJ2-5; 8 bases map to TRBD1. The J call could be wrong; TRBJ2-7 is a better fit for the DNA end. This CDR3 spans 16 amino acids. The germline V gene has CDR1 MGHRA and CDR2 YSYEKL. CDR3: CASSQGGGTGAYEQYF. In DNA form, the CDR3 reads TGCGCCAGCAGCCAAGGAGGGGGGACAGGCGCCTACGAGCAGTACTTC.

V is TRBV10-3 and J is TRBJ1-6; 8 positions match TRBD1. This CDR3 has 16 residues. V shed 0 bases, J shed 6 bases, and the junction held 4 bases outside the gene matches. Germline V CDR1 and CDR2: ENHRY, SYGVKD. The CDR3 loop is CAISESGTGGNSPLHF. The CDR3 DNA follows: TGTGCCATCAGTGAGTCCGGGACAGGCGGTAATTCACCCCTCCACTTT.

In the case of this clone: This same CDR3 is encoded by further DNA sequences in the sample. The rearrangement links TRBV7-9 to TRBJ1-1, with 7 bases that match TRBD1. The CDR3 loop spans 14 amino acids. V trimming: 1 base; J trimming: 3 bases; junction bases outside the gene matches: 2. The V gene's germline CDR1 is SEHNR and CDR2 FQNEAQ (reference sequence). CDR3 bases: TGTGCCAGCAGCTTAGGAACAGGGGACACTGAAGCTTTCTTT. It yields the protein CASSLGTGDTEAFF.

The rearrangement joins TRBV23-1 to TRBJ2-7; 7 bases agree with TRBD1. TRBV23-1 is annotated as an ORF whose role is uncertain. This CDR3 contains 17 residues. The ends lost 5 bases at V and 0 bases at J; junction bases unmatched: 13. The CDR3 DNA reads TGCGCCAGCAGTTCCCGGACAGGACCAATCCGCTCCTACGAGCAGTACTTC. This codes for CASSSRTGPIRSYEQYF.

The gene calls are TRBV11-3 and TRBJ2-1, with 8 bases that match TRBD2. This CDR3 spans 19 amino acids. CDR1 SGHNT and CDR2 YENEEA come from the germline V gene. The trim removed 1 base at V and 4 bases at J, leaving 15 bases unmatched. The CDR3 DNA reads TGTGCCAGCAGCTTAGCCGGCTGGACTAGCACAAACTTATACAATGAGCAGTTCTTC. Amino acid sequence: CASSLAGWTSTNLYNEQFF.

V is TRBV10-2 and J is TRBJ2-7, with 7 bases lining up with TRBD1. V lost 7 bases, J lost 1 base, and 10 bases stayed unmatched. The CDR3 consists of 15 residues. Germline lookup yields CDR1 WSHSY and CDR2 SAAADI. CDR3 DNA: TGCGCCAGCACCCGGGACAGCCTCTTTTCCTACGAGCAGTACTTC. This sequence encodes CASTRDSLFSYEQYF.